A single sample is the source of the 25 T cell receptor beta chains below, sequenced in a study of blood T cell repertoires in COVID-19. Produced via immunoSEQ multiplex PCR; TCRdb's table is partial and in-frame only. The repertoire consists of over 70,000 clones, with roughly 84% occurring once and the leading ten covering approximately 11%. The sequenced sample consisted of peripheral blood. The receptors come from a man in his 60s with COVID-19, enrolled during active disease.

This clone was picked up a small number of times. V usage is TRBV5-1 and J usage is TRBJ1-4; TRBD1 is a possible D gene (6 bases). The V end lost 0 bases, the J end lost 8 bases, and 14 bases lay between the germline ends. Germline CDR1 is SGHRS and CDR2 is YFSETQ. The CDR3 is 15 residues long. The CDR3 region has the DNA TGCGCCAGCAGCTTGGAGGGGGTGACTACCGAAAAACTGTTTTTT. Translated, it gives CASSLEGVTTEKLFF.

J is TRBJ2-1 and V is TRBV4-2, with D unclear. The germline gives CDR1 LGHNA, CDR2 YNFKEQ. CDR3 size: 12 residues. Between the trimmed V and J ends, which lost 0 bases and 13 bases, there was a span of 10 bases. CDR3 region: CASSQEESAQFF. CDR3 in DNA: TGTGCCAGCAGCCAAGAGGAGTCCGCACAGTTCTTC.

This clone is a singleton in its sample. This chain uses TRBV7-9 with TRBJ2-7; the match to TRBD1 covers 7 bases. Germline CDR1 SEHNR, CDR2 FQNEAQ (reference sequence). V lost 5 bases to trimming and J lost 1 base; unmatched junction nucleotides: 5. The CDR3 runs to 14 residues. CDR3 residues: CASSRQGRSYEQYF. In DNA form, the CDR3 reads TGTGCCAGCAGCAGACAGGGTCGTTCCTACGAGCAGTACTTC.

This sequence joins TRBV11-2 and TRBJ2-1, with a tentative D call TRBD2 (6 bases). V lost 1 base, J lost 9 bases, and 13 bases lay in between. Germline V CDR1 and CDR2: SGHAT, FQNNGV. CDR3 length: 14 residues. The CDR3: CASSLGGTGVEQFF. Written as DNA, the CDR3 is TGTGCCAGCAGCTTAGGGGGGACTGGCGTTGAGCAGTTCTTC.

This sequence joins TRBV5-1 and TRBJ1-2, with TRBD1 matching 7 bases. CDR1 SGHRS and CDR2 YFSETQ come from the germline V gene. CDR3 length: 14 amino acids. V gave up 0 bases and J gave up 7 bases; unmatched junction bases: 6. The CDR3 DNA reads as TGCGCCAGCAGCTTGGAGAACAGGGGAAGTGGCTACACCTTC. Protein product: CASSLENRGSGYTF.

V and J are TRBV28 and TRBJ2-7, with D possibly matching TRBD1 (6 bases). Germline lookup yields CDR1 MDHEN and CDR2 SYDVKM. This CDR3 region has 13 residues. The ends were cut back, 6 bases at V and 0 bases at J, with 9 bases in the middle. CDR3 nucleotides: TGTGCCAGCAGGACAGGCCGCTCCTACGAGCAGTACTTC. Amino acids: CASRTGRSYEQYF.

The chain is built from TRBV28 and TRBJ1-6; 8 nucleotides align to TRBD1. Germline V gene data show CDR1 as MDHEN and CDR2 as SYDVKM. The CDR3 contains 18 residues. V trimming: 3 bases; J trimming: 9 bases; junction bases outside the gene matches: 16. The CDR3 DNA reads as TGTGCCAGCAGTTTTGGGACAGGCTCGGTTTTCGTTGGTTCACCCCTCCACTTT. As protein: CASSFGTGSVFVGSPLHF.

V and J are TRBV7-9 and TRBJ2-7, with 9 bases lining up with TRBD2. The V segment lost 4 bases and the J segment 5 bases; nucleotides outside the gene matches: 15. Germline values: CDR1 SEHNR, CDR2 FQNEAQ (reference sequence). This CDR3 region has 17 residues. CDR3 loop: CASSSWKAVGGRDEQYF. The DNA for the CDR3 is TGTGCCAGCAGCTCCTGGAAGGCGGTCGGCGGGAGGGACGAGCAGTACTTC.

This clone has only a few counts. The chain uses TRBV6-6 and TRBJ2-3; TRBD2 agrees at 7 bases. V gave up 7 bases and J gave up 2 bases; unmatched junction bases: 12. The CDR3 is 16 amino acids. Germline loops: CDR1 MNHNY, CDR2 SVGAGI (reference sequence). This chain's CDR3 is CASTISPGGSTDTQYF. Written as DNA, the CDR3 is TGTGCCAGCACTATATCCCCGGGAGGTTCCACAGATACGCAGTATTTT.

The chain links TRBV11-1 to TRBJ2-7, with a possible D match to TRBD1 (6 bases). Per germline, CDR1 SGHAT and CDR2 FQDESV (reference sequence). The CDR3 has 14 amino acids. The V and J ends lost 1 base and 6 bases respectively, with 13 bases between them. The DNA of the CDR3 is TGTGCCAGCAGCTTAGAACAGGGTATTTTCGAGCAGTACTTC. This codes for CASSLEQGIFEQYF.

The chain carries TRBV18 and TRBJ1-2; D possibly corresponds to TRBD1 (5 bases). The CDR3 spans 16 residues. Germline-derived CDR1 and CDR2 are KGHSH and LQKENI. V shed 0 bases and J shed 6 bases, with 17 bases lying between them. Here the CDR3 reads CASSPPGGAGIHGYTF. In nucleotides, the CDR3 is TGTGCCAGCTCACCACCGGGGGGTGCGGGTATTCATGGCTACACCTTC. The full variable domain, rest sourced from reference TRBV18 and TRBJ1-2, is NAGVMQNPRHLVRRRGQEARLRCSPMKGHSHVYWYRQLPEEGLKFMVYLQKENIIDESGMPKERFSAEFPKEGPSILRIQQVVRGDSAAYFCASSPPGGAGIHGYTFGSGTRLTVV.

The chain recombines TRBV6-6 with TRBJ1-1; no clear D gene. CDR1 and CDR2 (germline): MNHNY, SVGAGI (reference sequence). V dropped 5 bases and J dropped 5 bases, with 9 bases sitting between them. The length of the CDR3 is 12 residues. The CDR3 DNA follows: TGTGCCAGCAGTCCGGTGAGTACTGAAGCTTTCTTT. Translation: CASSPVSTEAFF.

The genes are TRBV6-5 and TRBJ2-2; maybe TRBD1 (5 bases). In germline, CDR1 is MNHEY, CDR2 SVGAGI. Trimming cost V 5 bases and J 5 bases, with 9 bases left between them. This CDR3 has 13 residues. The CDR3: CASSTTGTGELFF. DNA for the CDR3: TGTGCCAGCAGTACTACAGGTACCGGGGAGCTGTTTTTT.

The rearrangement joins TRBV5-4 to TRBJ2-5; 9 bases align to TRBD2. J gave up 5 bases and V 0 bases, and 5 bases lay outside the gene matches. The CDR3 length is 15 residues. Germline CDR1 SGHNT, CDR2 YYREEE (reference sequence). In DNA, the CDR3 is TGTGCCAGCAGCTTGGAGGGCGGGGGGGCGGAGACCCAGTACTTC. Translated: CASSLEGGGAETQYF.

The rearrangement uses TRBV4-2 and TRBJ1-4; D gene unclear. Trimming removed 0 bases from V and 1 base from J, with 6 bases in between. This CDR3 is 15 amino acids long. Germline loops: CDR1 LGHNA, CDR2 YNFKEQ. The CDR3 loop reads CASSQEIRTNEKLFF. The CDR3, as DNA: TGTGCCAGCAGCCAAGAAATCCGAACTAATGAAAAACTGTTTTTT.

In this sample, this clone turned up once. In nucleotides, the CDR3 is TGTGCCAGCAGCTTAAACAGGGACAATGAGCAGTTCTTC. Translating it yields CASSLNRDNEQFF. The chain recombines TRBV7-9 with TRBJ2-1; the D gene is possibly TRBD1 (6 bases). The CDR3 covers 13 residues. V shed 2 bases and J shed 5 bases, with 7 bases lying between them. Germline CDR1 reads SEHNR; CDR2 reads FQNEAQ (reference sequence). Variable domain in full (rest from reference TRBV7-9 and TRBJ2-1): DTGVSQNPRHKITKRGQNVTFRCDPISEHNRLYWYRQTLGQGPEFLTYFQNEAQLEKSRLLSDRFSAERPKGSFSTLEIQRTEQGDSAMYLCASSLNRDNEQFFGPGTRLTVL.

The rearrangement joins TRBV6-5 to TRBJ1-2; 8 bases are shared with TRBD1. Germline CDR1 reads MNHEY; CDR2 reads SVGAGI. V shed 7 bases, J shed 4 bases, and the junction held 11 bases outside the gene matches. The CDR3 length is 15 residues. The CDR3 coding sequence is TGTGCCAGCAATTCCGGGACAGGATCTTTCTATGGCTACACCTTC. This gives the protein CASNSGTGSFYGYTF.

CDR3: CASSLGRAGVQPQHF. CDR3 in DNA: TGTGCCAGCAGCTTAGGCCGGGCAGGGGTTCAGCCCCAGCATTTT. The gene calls are TRBV13 and TRBJ1-5; D may be TRBD1 (6 bases). V was cut by 0 bases and J by 6 bases, with 12 bases left in between. Germline V gene lookup returns CDR1 PRHDT and CDR2 FYEKMQ (reference sequence). The CDR3 length is 15 residues.

The chain links TRBV9 to TRBJ1-3; 7 nucleotides agree with TRBD1. J lost 8 bases, V lost 0 bases, and 8 bases had no gene match. The germline gives CDR1 SGDLS, CDR2 YYNGEE. This CDR3 contains 15 residues. Written as DNA, the CDR3 is TGTGCCAGCAGCGTAGGGACAGGCATCGGGGACACCATATATTTT. Its translation is CASSVGTGIGDTIYF.

This clone was seen just once. The chain carries TRBV6-1 and TRBJ1-1, with 9 bases aligning to TRBD1. The length of the CDR3 is 18 residues. Trimming cost V 3 bases and J 3 bases; bases outside gene matches: 14. Germline V CDR1 and CDR2: MNHNS, SASEGT. CDR3 in DNA: TGTGCCAGCAGTGAGCTCCTGACAGGGGGAAGGTTGGACACTGAAGCTTTCTTT. Its translation is CASSELLTGGRLDTEAFF.

The V gene is TRBV9, the J gene TRBJ2-4, with D possibly TRBD1 on 5 matching bases. V was cut by 4 bases and J by 6 bases, with 20 bases left in between. The CDR3 contains 16 residues. The germline V gene encodes CDR1 SGDLS and CDR2 YYNGEE. This CDR3 reads CASSPGRGGVGNIQYF. DNA for the CDR3: TGTGCCAGCAGCCCCGGAAGGGGTGGTGTGGGAAACATTCAGTACTTC.

The J gene is TRBJ1-4, the V gene TRBV12-5; D remains ambiguous. Trimming shortened V by 5 bases and J by 5 bases, and 12 bases separated the two germline ends. CDR3 size: 14 residues. CDR1 is LGHNT, CDR2 FRNRAP, per germline. The CDR3 region is CASGPGFQNEKLFF. The DNA of the CDR3 is TGTGCTAGTGGTCCAGGTTTTCAAAATGAAAAACTGTTTTTT.

The chain is built from TRBV28 and TRBJ2-3; D is ambiguous. The CDR3 has 14 amino acids. CDR1 is MDHEN, CDR2 SYDVKM, per germline. Trimming stripped 6 bases from V and 2 bases from J, with 12 bases between. CDR3 sequence: CASSPPGYTDTQYF. The CDR3 DNA reads as TGTGCCAGCAGCCCTCCCGGGTACACAGATACGCAGTATTTT.

This clone was picked up one time. V usage is TRBV1 and J usage is TRBJ2-1; the table's D gene call, TRBD2, was not cross checked with the DNA. TRBV1 is flagged as a pseudogene. The CDR3 is 17 amino acids. The CDR3 reads CTSSLQRGGRIHNEQFF. CDR3 in DNA: TGCACCAGCAGCCTCCAAAGGGGCGGGAGAATCCACAATGAGCAGTTCTTC.

This chain uses TRBV7-9 with TRBJ2-5; tentative D call: TRBD2 (6 bases). CDR3 length: 17 amino acids. V gave up 5 bases and J gave up 1 base, with 20 bases separating them. Germline V lookup: CDR1 SEHNR, CDR2 FQNEAQ (reference sequence). The CDR3 loop is CASSRYLGTPTQETQYF. Written as DNA, the CDR3 is TGTGCCAGCAGCCGCTACCTCGGGACTCCCACCCAAGAGACCCAGTACTTC.